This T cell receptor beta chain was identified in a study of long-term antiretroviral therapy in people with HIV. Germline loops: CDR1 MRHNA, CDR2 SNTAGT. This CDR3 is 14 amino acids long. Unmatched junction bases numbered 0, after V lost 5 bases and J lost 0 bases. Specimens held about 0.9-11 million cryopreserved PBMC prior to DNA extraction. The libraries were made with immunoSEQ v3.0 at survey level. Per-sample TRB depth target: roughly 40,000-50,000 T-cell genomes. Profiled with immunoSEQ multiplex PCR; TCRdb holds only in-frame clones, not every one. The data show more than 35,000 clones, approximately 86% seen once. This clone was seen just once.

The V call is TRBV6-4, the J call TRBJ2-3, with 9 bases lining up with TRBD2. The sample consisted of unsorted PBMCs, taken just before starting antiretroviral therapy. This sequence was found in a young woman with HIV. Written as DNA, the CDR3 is TGTGCCAGCAGTACTAGCGGGAGCACAGATACGCAGTATTTT. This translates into CASSTSGSTDTQYF.